These T cell receptor beta chains were read from a single sample in a study of post-analysis software for immune sequencing data. One entry per CDR3 protein results from TCRdb running MiXCR on the PCR reads. This table holds 550,000 to 700,000 distinct CDR3 sequences, roughly 40% found once. The sequenced material came from blood. The receptors shown here come from a girl aged 10-17 years with multiple sclerosis. Each CDR3 is given with its conserved first and last residue. A D gene is named only where the DNA matches it firmly. Rows may omit the clone size; those that give it use once, few, many or a size class.

v_gene,abundance,j_gene,d_gene,CDR3nt,CDR3aa
TRBV20-1,.,TRBJ1-6,.,TGCAGTGCTAGAGACGGGACCCTAGGACGGAATTCACCCCTCCACTTT,CSARDGTLGRNSPLHF
TRBV5-1,.,TRBJ2-7,.,TGCGCCAGCAGCTTGGTGTCCCCCAGGGGAGCGTCCTACGAGCAGTACTTC,CASSLVSPRGASYEQYF
TRBV7-6,.,TRBJ1-6,.,TGTGCCAGCAGCCGTATCGCGAGGGGGGATAATTCACCCCTCCACTTT,CASSRIARGDNSPLHF
TRBV12-3/TRBV12-4,.,TRBJ2-3,TRBD2,TGTGCCAGCAGCAGGACTAGCGGGAGGTCGAGAACAGATACGCAGTATTTT,CASSRTSGRSRTDTQYF
TRBV7-9,.,TRBJ1-6,.,TGTGCCAGCAGCAGGGGACCGGAACTTAATTCACCCCTCCACTTT,CASSRGPELNSPLHF
TRBV25-1,.,TRBJ2-5,.,TGTGCCAGCAGTGAGGTGAGGGACGGAGAGACCCAGTACTTC,CASSEVRDGETQYF
TRBV6-1,few,TRBJ2-1,TRBD2,TGTGCCAGTCCCCTCCGCGGGGGGGCCAATGAGCAGTTCTTC,CASPLRGGANEQFF
TRBV20-1,few,TRBJ2-7,.,TGCAGTGCTAGAATCAGGGTGGGGTACGAGCAGTACTTC,CSARIRVGYEQYF
TRBV7-3,.,TRBJ2-1,TRBD2,TGTGCCAGCAGCGAATTCGGGACTACCTACAATGAGCAGTTCTTC,CASSEFGTTYNEQFF
TRBV5-1,.,TRBJ1-4,.,TGCGCCAGCAGCCTAAGAGCGGCGGAAAAACTGTTTTTT,CASSLRAAEKLFF
TRBV5-1,.,TRBJ2-1,.,TGCGCCAGCAGCTTGGAGGCAGCCTACAATGAGCAGTTCTTC,CASSLEAAYNEQFF
TRBV7-2,many,TRBJ2-7,.,TGTGCCAGCAGTTCCTTCTCGGGGCTCGAGCAGTACTTC,CASSSFSGLEQYF
TRBV20-1,few,TRBJ1-6,.,TGCAGTGCATCGATAACTTCGGGACCCCTCCACTTT,CSASITSGPLHF
TRBV5-6,.,TRBJ2-7,TRBD2,TGTGCCAGCAGCCCGAGGGCCAGGGGGCGGTCTTCCGGGACTAGCGGGTCCCCCTACGAGCAGTACTTC,CASSPRARGRSSGTSGSPYEQYF
TRBV20-1,.,TRBJ2-1,TRBD2,TGCAGTGCTAGGTTCGACGCGGGGGGATGGGAGCAGTTCTTC,CSARFDAGGWEQFF
TRBV29-1,few,TRBJ2-1,.,TGCAGCGGCACCTACAATGAGCAGTTCTTC,CSGTYNEQFF
TRBV12-3/TRBV12-4,.,TRBJ1-2,.,TGTGCCAGCACCCTCCTTGACAGCGCTAACTATGGCTACACCTTC,CASTLLDSANYGYTF
TRBV12-3/TRBV12-4,.,TRBJ1-6,.,TGTGCCAGCAGTTTAGCCGCCCCCGTCGGCGGCTCACCCCTCCACTTT,CASSLAAPVGGSPLHF
TRBV12-3/TRBV12-4,.,TRBJ2-2,TRBD1,TGTGCCAGCAGGTGGACAGGAGCCACCGGGGAGCTGTTTTTT,CASRWTGATGELFF
TRBV3-1,.,TRBJ2-7,TRBD1,TGTGCCAGCAGGATGGGACAGACCTACGAGCAGTACTTC,CASRMGQTYEQYF
TRBV15,few,TRBJ1-2,.,TGTGCCACCAGCAGAGGGGGAAACTATGGCTACACCTTC,CATSRGGNYGYTF
TRBV10-3,.,TRBJ1-2,.,TGTGCCATCAAGGTGGAGGGGACGGATTTATATGGCTACACCTTC,CAIKVEGTDLYGYTF
TRBV4-1,.,TRBJ1-2,.,TGCGCCAGCAGCCCCCGCGGAGGCAGGGACGATGGCTACACCTTC,CASSPRGGRDDGYTF
TRBV7-9,.,TRBJ1-1,.,TGTGCCTGCAGCTTGTCGACGGGGGCTAAGAACACTGAAGCTTTCTTT,CACSLSTGAKNTEAFF
TRBV12-3/TRBV12-4,many,TRBJ2-7,.,TGTGCCAGCAGCCCCAGGGGTAACGAGCAGTACTTC,CASSPRGNEQYF
TRBV5-1,.,TRBJ2-3,.,TGCGCCAGCAGCCCCGGATTAACGGCAGATACGCAGTATTTT,CASSPGLTADTQYF
TRBV2,.,TRBJ1-2,TRBD1,TGTGCCAGCAGTGACGGGGGACAGGGCGTGGAGTATGGCTACACCTTC,CASSDGGQGVEYGYTF
TRBV14,.,TRBJ2-7,TRBD1,TGTGCCAGCAGCCAAGATCGATCCAAAGGACAGGAATATATCTACGAGCAGTACTTC,CASSQDRSKGQEYIYEQYF
TRBV12-3/TRBV12-4,few,TRBJ2-7,TRBD1,TGTGCCAGCAGTTTAGCTGTTGACAGGGCCACCTACGAGCAGTACTTC,CASSLAVDRATYEQYF
TRBV6-6,.,TRBJ1-5,.,TGTGCCGGCAGTTACAAGGGTCAGCCCCAGCATTTT,CAGSYKGQPQHF
TRBV4-1,few,TRBJ2-1,.,TGCGCCAGCAGCCAGACTACTGAGCAGTTCTTC,CASSQTTEQFF
TRBV29-1,.,TRBJ2-3,TRBD1,TGCAGCGTCGGGACAGGCCAATGGGATACGCAGTATTTT,CSVGTGQWDTQYF
TRBV20-1,few,TRBJ1-1,TRBD1,TGCAGTGCTGCCGGGACAGCGTACACTGAAGCTTTCTTT,CSAAGTAYTEAFF
TRBV6-1,.,TRBJ2-6,TRBD1,TGTGCCAGCAATGATAGACAGGGAACCAACGTCCTGACTTTC,CASNDRQGTNVLTF
TRBV12-3/TRBV12-4,.,TRBJ2-1,.,TGTGCCAGCAGTTTGAGTGGTCCGCAGGGCGATGAGCAGTTCTTC,CASSLSGPQGDEQFF